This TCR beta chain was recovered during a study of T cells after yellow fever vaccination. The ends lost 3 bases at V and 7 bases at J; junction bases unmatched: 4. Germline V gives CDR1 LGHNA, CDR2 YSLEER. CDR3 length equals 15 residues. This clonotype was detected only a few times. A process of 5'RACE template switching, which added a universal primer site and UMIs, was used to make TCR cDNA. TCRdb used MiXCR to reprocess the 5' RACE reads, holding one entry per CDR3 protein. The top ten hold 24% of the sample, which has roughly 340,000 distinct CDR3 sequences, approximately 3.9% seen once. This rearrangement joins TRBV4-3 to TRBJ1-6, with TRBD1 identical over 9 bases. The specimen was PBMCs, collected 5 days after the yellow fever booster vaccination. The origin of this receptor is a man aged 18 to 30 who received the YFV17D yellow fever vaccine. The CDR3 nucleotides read TGCGCCAGCAGCCACAGGACAGGGGAAAATTCACCCCTCCACTTT. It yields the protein CASSHRTGENSPLHF.